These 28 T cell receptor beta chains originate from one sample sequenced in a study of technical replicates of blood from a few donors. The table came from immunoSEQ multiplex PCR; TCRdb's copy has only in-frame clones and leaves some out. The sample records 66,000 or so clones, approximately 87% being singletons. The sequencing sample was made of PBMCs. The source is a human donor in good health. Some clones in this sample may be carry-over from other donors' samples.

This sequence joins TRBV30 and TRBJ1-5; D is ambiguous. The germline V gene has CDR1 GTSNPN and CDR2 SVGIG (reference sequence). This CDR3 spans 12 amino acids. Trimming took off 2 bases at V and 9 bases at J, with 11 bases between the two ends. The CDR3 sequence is CAWSTGYGPQHF. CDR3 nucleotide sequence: TGTGCCTGGAGTACGGGGTATGGGCCCCAGCATTTT.

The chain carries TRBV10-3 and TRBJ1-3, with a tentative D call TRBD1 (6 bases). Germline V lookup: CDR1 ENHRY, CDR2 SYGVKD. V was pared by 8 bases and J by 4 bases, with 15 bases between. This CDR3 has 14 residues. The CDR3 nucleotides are TGTGCCATCGGGGGGGGCTCGGCCGGAAACACCATATATTTT. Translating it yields CAIGGGSAGNTIYF.

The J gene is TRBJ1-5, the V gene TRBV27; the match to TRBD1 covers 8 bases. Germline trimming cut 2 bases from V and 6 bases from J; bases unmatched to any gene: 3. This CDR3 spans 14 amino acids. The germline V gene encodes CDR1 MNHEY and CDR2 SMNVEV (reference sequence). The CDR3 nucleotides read TGTGCCAGCAGTTTAGAGACAGGGGTTCAGCCCCAGCATTTT. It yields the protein CASSLETGVQPQHF.

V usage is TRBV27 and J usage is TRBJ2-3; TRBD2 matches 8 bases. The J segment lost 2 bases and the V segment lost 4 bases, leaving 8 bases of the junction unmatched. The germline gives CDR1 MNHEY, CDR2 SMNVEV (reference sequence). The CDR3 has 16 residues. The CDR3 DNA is TGTGCCAGCAGTTCCCTCCAGCGGGGGTTCACAGATACGCAGTATTTT. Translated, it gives CASSSLQRGFTDTQYF.

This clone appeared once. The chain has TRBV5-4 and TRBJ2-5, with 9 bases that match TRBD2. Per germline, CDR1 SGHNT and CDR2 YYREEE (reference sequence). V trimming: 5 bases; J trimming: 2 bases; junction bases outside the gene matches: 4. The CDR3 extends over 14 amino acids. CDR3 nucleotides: TGTGCCAGCAGTTCTAGCGGGGTACAAGAGACCCAGTACTTC. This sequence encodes CASSSSGVQETQYF.

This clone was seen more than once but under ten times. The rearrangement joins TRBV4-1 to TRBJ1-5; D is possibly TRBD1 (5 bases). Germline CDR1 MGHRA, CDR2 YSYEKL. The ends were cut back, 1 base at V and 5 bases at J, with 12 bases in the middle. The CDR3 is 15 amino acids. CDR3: CASSQAHRNDQPQHF. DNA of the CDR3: TGCGCCAGCAGCCAAGCCCACAGGAACGATCAGCCCCAGCATTTT.

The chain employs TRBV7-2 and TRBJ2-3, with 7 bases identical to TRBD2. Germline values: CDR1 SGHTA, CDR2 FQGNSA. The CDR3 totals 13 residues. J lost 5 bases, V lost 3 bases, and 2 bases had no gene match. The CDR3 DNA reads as TGTGCCAGCAGCTTCACGGGGGGAGATACGCAGTATTTT. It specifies CASSFTGGDTQYF.

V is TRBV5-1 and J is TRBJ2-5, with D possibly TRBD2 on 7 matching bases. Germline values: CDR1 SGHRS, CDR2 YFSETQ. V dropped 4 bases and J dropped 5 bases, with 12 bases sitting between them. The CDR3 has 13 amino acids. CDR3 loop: CASSTGGGETQYF. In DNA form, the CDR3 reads TGCGCCAGCAGCACGGGGGGCGGGGAGACCCAGTACTTC. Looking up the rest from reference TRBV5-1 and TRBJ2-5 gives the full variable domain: KAGVTQTPRYLIKTRGQQVTLSCSPISGHRSVSWYQQTPGQGLQFLFEYFSETQRNKGNFPGRFSGRQFSNSRSEMNVSTLELGDSALYLCASSTGGGETQYFGPGTRLLVL.

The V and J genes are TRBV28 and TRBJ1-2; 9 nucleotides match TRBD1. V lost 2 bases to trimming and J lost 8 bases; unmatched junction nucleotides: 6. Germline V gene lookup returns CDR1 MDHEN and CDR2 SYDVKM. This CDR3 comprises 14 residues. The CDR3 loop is CASSLRDRVSGYTF. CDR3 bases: TGTGCCAGCAGTTTAAGGGACAGGGTTAGCGGCTACACCTTC.

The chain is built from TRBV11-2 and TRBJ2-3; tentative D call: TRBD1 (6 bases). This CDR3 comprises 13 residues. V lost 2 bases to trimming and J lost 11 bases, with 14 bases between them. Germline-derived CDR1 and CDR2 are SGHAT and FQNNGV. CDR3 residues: CASSLFRAGEQYF. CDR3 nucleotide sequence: TGTGCCAGCAGCTTATTCAGGGCAGGGGAGCAGTATTTT.

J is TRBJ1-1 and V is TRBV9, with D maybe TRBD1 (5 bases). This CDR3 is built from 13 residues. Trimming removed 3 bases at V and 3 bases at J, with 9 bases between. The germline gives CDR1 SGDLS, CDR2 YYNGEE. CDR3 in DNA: TGTGCCAGCAGCGGAGACAGTTACACTGAAGCTTTCTTT. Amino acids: CASSGDSYTEAFF.

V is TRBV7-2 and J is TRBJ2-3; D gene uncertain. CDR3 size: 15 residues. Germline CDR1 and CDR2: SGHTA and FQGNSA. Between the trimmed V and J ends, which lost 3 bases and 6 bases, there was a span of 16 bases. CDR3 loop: CASSFAPPPSDTQYF. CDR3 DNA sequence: TGTGCCAGCAGCTTCGCGCCTCCTCCGTCCGATACGCAGTATTTT. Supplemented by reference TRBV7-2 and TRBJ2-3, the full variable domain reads GAGVSQSPSNKVTEKGKDVELRCDPISGHTALYWYRQSLGQGLEFLIYFQGNSAPDKSGLPSDRFSAERTGGSVSTLTIQRTQQEDSAVYLCASSFAPPPSDTQYFGPGTRLTVL.

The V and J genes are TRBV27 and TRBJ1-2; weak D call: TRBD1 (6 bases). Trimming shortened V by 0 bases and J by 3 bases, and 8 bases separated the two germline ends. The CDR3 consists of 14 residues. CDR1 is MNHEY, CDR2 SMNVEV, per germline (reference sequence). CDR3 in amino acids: CASSLSHRDYGYTF. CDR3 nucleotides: TGTGCCAGCAGTTTATCGCACAGGGACTATGGCTACACCTTC.

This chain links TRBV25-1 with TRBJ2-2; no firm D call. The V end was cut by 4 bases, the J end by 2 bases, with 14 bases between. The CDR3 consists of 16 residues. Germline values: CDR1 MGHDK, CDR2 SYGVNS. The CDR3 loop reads CASSGGVLVNTGELFF. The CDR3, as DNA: TGTGCCAGCAGTGGAGGAGTCTTAGTAAACACCGGGGAGCTGTTTTTT. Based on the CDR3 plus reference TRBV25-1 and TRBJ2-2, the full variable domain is EADIYQTPRYLVIGTGKKITLECSQTMGHDKMYWYQQDPGMELHLIHYSYGVNSTEKGDLSSESTVSRIRTEHFPLTLESARPSHTSQYLCASSGGVLVNTGELFFGEGSRLTVL.

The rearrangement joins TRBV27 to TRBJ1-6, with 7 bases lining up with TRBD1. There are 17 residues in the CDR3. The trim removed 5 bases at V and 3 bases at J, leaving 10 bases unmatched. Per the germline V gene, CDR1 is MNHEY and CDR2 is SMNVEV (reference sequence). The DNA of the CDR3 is TGTGCCAGCAGTCACACAGGGGCCAAGCACTATAATTCACCCCTCCACTTT. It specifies CASSHTGAKHYNSPLHF.

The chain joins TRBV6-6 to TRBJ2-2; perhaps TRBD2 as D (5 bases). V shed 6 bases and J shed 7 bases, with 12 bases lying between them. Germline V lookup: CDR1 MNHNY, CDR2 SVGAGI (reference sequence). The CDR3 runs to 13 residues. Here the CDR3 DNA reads TGTGCCAGCAGATTACTAGATATCGGGGAGCTGTTTTTT. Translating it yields CASRLLDIGELFF.

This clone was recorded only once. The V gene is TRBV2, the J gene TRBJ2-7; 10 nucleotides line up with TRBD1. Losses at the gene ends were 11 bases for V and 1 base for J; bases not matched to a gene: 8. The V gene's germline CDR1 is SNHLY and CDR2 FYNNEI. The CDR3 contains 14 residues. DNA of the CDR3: TGTGCCCCTCCGGGGGGACAGGGGTCCTACGAGCAGTACTTC. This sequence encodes CAPPGGQGSYEQYF. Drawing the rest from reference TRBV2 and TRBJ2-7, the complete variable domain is EPEVTQTPSHQVTQMGQEVILRCVPISNHLYFYWYRQILGQKVEFLVSFYNNEISEKSEIFDDQFSVERPDGSNFTLKIRSTKLEDSAMYFCAPPGGQGSYEQYFGPGTRLTVT.

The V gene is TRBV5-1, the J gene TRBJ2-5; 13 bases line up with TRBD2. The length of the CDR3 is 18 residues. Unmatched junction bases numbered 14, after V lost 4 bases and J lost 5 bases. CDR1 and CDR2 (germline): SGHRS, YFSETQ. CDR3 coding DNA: TGCGCCAGCAGCACTTGGACTAGCGGGAGAATGTTAGGTGAGACCCAGTACTTC. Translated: CASSTWTSGRMLGETQYF.

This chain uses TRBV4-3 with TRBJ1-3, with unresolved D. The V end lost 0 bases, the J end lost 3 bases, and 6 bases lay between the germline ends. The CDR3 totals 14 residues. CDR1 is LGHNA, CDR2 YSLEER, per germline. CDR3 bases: TGCGCCAGCAGCCAAGATGGAGGTGGAAACACCATATATTTT. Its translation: CASSQDGGGNTIYF.

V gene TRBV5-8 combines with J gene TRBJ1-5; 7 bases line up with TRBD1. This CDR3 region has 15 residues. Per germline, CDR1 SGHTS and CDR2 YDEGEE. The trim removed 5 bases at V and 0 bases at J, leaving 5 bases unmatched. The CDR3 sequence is CASRRGQNSNQPQHF. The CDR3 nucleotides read TGTGCCAGCAGACGGGGACAGAATAGCAATCAGCCCCAGCATTTT. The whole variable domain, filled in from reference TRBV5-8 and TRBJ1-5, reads EAGVTQSPTHLIKTRGQQATLRCSPISGHTSVYWYQQALGLGLQFLLWYDEGEERNRGNFPPRFSGRQFPNYSSELNVNALELEDSALYLCASRRGQNSNQPQHFGDGTRLSIL.

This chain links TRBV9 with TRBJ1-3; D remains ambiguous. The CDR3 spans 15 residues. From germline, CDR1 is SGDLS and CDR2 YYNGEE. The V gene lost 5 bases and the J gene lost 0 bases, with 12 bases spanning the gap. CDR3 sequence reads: CASRGGSRSGNTIYF. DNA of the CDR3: TGTGCCAGCAGGGGAGGCTCCCGCTCTGGAAACACCATATATTTT.

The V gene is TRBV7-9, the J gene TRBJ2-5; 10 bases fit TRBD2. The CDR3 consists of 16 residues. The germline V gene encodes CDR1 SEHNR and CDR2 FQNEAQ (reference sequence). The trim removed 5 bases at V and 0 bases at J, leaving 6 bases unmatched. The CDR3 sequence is CASSLGTSAYQETQYF. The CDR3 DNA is TGTGCCAGCAGCCTAGGGACTAGCGCGTACCAAGAGACCCAGTACTTC.

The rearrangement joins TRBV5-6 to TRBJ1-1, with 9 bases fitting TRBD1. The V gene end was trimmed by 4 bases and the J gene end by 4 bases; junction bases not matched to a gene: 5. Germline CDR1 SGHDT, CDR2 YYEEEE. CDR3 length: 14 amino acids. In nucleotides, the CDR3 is TGTGCCAGCAGCACGGGACAGGGTGCCACTGAAGCTTTCTTT. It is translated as CASSTGQGATEAFF.

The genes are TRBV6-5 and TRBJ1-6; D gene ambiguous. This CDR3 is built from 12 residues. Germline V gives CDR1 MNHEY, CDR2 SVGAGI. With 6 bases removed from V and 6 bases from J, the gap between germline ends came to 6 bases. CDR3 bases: TGTGCCAGCAGGGCTCCTAATTCACCCCTCCACTTT. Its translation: CASRAPNSPLHF.

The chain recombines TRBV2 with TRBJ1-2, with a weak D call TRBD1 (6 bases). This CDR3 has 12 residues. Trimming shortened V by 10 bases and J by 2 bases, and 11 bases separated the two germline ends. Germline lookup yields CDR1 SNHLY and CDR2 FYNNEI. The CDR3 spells CATQRGNYGYTF. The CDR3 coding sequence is TGTGCCACCCAGAGGGGGAACTATGGCTACACCTTC.

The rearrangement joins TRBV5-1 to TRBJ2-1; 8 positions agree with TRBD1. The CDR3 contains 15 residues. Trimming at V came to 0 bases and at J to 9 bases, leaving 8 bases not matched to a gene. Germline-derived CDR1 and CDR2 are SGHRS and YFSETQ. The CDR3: CASSLGARTGTEQFF. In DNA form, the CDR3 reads TGCGCCAGCAGCTTGGGGGCGCGGACAGGGACTGAGCAGTTCTTC.

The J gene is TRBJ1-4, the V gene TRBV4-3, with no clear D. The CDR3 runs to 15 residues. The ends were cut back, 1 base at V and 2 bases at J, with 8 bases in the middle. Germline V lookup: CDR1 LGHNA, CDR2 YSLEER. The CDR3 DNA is TGCGCCAGCAGCCAAGTGGACTCCACTAATGAAAAACTGTTTTTT. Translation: CASSQVDSTNEKLFF.

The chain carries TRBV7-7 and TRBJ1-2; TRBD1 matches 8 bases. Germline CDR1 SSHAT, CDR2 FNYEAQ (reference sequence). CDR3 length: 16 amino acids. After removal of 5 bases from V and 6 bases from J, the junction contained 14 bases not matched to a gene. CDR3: CASSPDGGQGSDGYTF. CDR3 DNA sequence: TGTGCCAGCAGCCCAGACGGAGGACAGGGTAGTGATGGCTACACCTTC. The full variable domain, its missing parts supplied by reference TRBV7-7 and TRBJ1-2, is GAGVSQSPRYKVTKRGQDVTLRCDPISSHATLYWYQQALGQGPEFLTYFNYEAQPDKSGLPSDRFSAERPEGSISTLTIQRTEQRDSAMYRCASSPDGGQGSDGYTFGSGTRLTVV.